This passage covers 13 T cell receptor beta chains from one sample sequenced in a study of T cells after posttransplantation cyclophosphamide. Clones were sequenced by immunoSEQ multiplex PCR, and TCRdb holds only the in-frame ones, with some missing. In total the sample includes about 34,000 clones, none of them seen once. Sequenced input: PBMCs. All receptors derive from a woman aged 45 to 65 in good health and a related stem cell transplant donor.

This clone was found many times. The J gene is TRBJ2-1, the V gene TRBV7-2; no clear D. V shed 5 bases and J shed 9 bases, with 20 bases lying between them. From germline, CDR1 is SGHTA and CDR2 FQGNSA. This CDR3 is 15 amino acids long. In nucleotides, the CDR3 is TGTGCCAGCAGCGCCCTACAGCTGGCGAGAAGTGAGCAGTTCTTC. Protein sequence: CASSALQLARSEQFF.

This clone was picked up many times. This chain uses TRBV19 with TRBJ2-3, with TRBD2 matching over 13 bases. The CDR3 is made up of 15 amino acids. The V segment lost 3 bases and the J segment 6 bases; nucleotides outside the gene matches: 3. Germline values: CDR1 LNHDA, CDR2 SQIVND (reference sequence). Here the CDR3 reads CASSIGLAGEDTQYF. In nucleotides, the CDR3 is TGTGCCAGTAGTATTGGACTAGCGGGAGAGGATACGCAGTATTTT.

This clone has at least ten counts. The chain carries TRBV19 and TRBJ2-7; 11 nucleotides align to TRBD1. Trimming removed 4 bases from V and 4 bases from J; junction bases left unmatched: 3. The CDR3 covers 14 residues. The germline V gene encodes CDR1 LNHDA and CDR2 SQIVND (reference sequence). The CDR3 DNA is TGTGCCAGTAGTAGCCGGGACAGGGGGTACGAGCAGTACTTC. Translation: CASSSRDRGYEQYF.

The sample holds many counts of this clone. The V and J genes are TRBV7-8 and TRBJ1-2; possibly TRBD1 for D (6 bases). Trimming removed 2 bases at V and 10 bases at J, with 14 bases between. The CDR3 consists of 13 residues. From germline, CDR1 is SGHVS and CDR2 FQNEAQ. Here the CDR3 reads CASSLFVGQNYTF. CDR3 bases: TGTGCCAGCAGCTTATTTGTAGGACAGAACTACACCTTC.

This clone was counted ten times or more. The V gene is TRBV7-9, the J gene TRBJ1-3; a weak D match, TRBD1 (5 bases). Trimming took off 1 base at V and 8 bases at J, with 21 bases between the two ends. The germline V gene encodes CDR1 SEHNR and CDR2 FQNEAQ (reference sequence). This CDR3 has 17 amino acids. The CDR3 bases are TGTGCCAGCAGCTTAGTGCTAACAGGACAACGTGTGTACACCATATATTTT. Translating it yields CASSLVLTGQRVYTIYF. The variable domain in full, with the rest retrieved from reference TRBV7-9 and TRBJ1-3, is DTGVSQNPRHKITKRGQNVTFRCDPISEHNRLYWYRQTLGQGPEFLTYFQNEAQLEKSRLLSDRFSAERPKGSFSTLEIQRTEQGDSAMYLCASSLVLTGQRVYTIYFGEGSWLTVV.

This clone came up many times. The chain recombines TRBV10-1 with TRBJ1-3; D ambiguous. The CDR3 has 14 residues. Germline CDR1 reads WNHNN; CDR2 reads SYGVQD (reference sequence). V lost 3 bases and J lost 0, with 6 bases in between. CDR3 sequence: CASSDRVSGNTIYF. The CDR3 DNA is TGCGCCAGCAGTGACAGAGTCTCTGGAAACACCATATATTTT.

The rearrangement joins TRBV7-3 to TRBJ2-1, with D possibly TRBD2 on 7 matching bases. Germline CDR1 reads SGHTA; CDR2 reads FQGTGA. CDR3 length: 15 amino acids. V gave up 8 bases and J gave up 4 bases, with 18 bases separating them. CDR3 DNA sequence: TGTGCCAGCGGGGCCCTAGGGGGAGGGTACAATGAGCAGTTCTTC. Translated, it gives CASGALGGGYNEQFF.

Many counts were recorded for this clone. This chain connects TRBV10-2 to TRBJ2-1, with 13 bases that match TRBD2. Trimming cost V 3 bases and J 3 bases; bases outside gene matches: 2. Germline lookup yields CDR1 WSHSY and CDR2 SAAADI. CDR3 length equals 16 residues. This CDR3 reads CASSEGTSGVYNEQFF. DNA of the CDR3: TGCGCCAGCAGTGAAGGGACTAGCGGGGTCTACAATGAGCAGTTCTTC.

This clone was detected many times. The V gene is TRBV7-9, the J gene TRBJ2-5; D is perhaps TRBD1 (5 bases). The CDR3 runs to 14 residues. Between the trimmed V and J ends, which lost 3 bases and 1 base, there was a span of 9 bases. The germline CDR1 and CDR2 sequences are SEHNR and FQNEAQ (reference sequence). The CDR3 DNA follows: TGTGCCAGCAGCTTGACAGCTTCCCAAGAGACCCAGTACTTC. Translated, it gives CASSLTASQETQYF.

This clone was seen a handful of times. The chain is built from TRBV18 and TRBJ1-1; D remains unclear. Trimming removed 3 bases from V and 0 bases from J, with 11 bases in between. The germline CDR1 and CDR2 sequences are KGHSH and LQKENI. The length of the CDR3 is 15 residues. DNA of the CDR3: TGTGCCAGCTCACCTATTACGACTTTGAACACTGAAGCTTTCTTT. It yields the protein CASSPITTLNTEAFF.

Many counts were recorded for this clone. This chain uses TRBV7-7 with TRBJ2-1, with TRBD1 matching 7 bases. The V gene's germline CDR1 is SSHAT and CDR2 FNYEAQ (reference sequence). The CDR3 is 13 amino acids. Trimming removed 5 bases from V and 5 bases from J; junction bases left unmatched: 3. CDR3 nucleotide sequence: TGTGCCAGCAGCCGCGACAGGGACAATGAGCAGTTCTTC. Its protein is CASSRDRDNEQFF. Based on the CDR3 plus reference TRBV7-7 and TRBJ2-1, the full variable domain is GAGVSQSPRYKVTKRGQDVTLRCDPISSHATLYWYQQALGQGPEFLTYFNYEAQPDKSGLPSDRFSAERPEGSISTLTIQRTEQRDSAMYRCASSRDRDNEQFFGPGTRLTVL.

This clone appeared many times. V is TRBV5-4 and J is TRBJ2-3; 10 nucleotides align to TRBD2. In germline, CDR1 is SGHNT, CDR2 YYREEE (reference sequence). The CDR3 loop spans 16 amino acids. V shed 0 bases and J 3 bases; nucleotides not matched to a gene: 4. CDR3 DNA sequence: TGTGCCAGCAGCTTGGCCCTACTAGCGGGAACAGATACGCAGTATTTT. Protein: CASSLALLAGTDTQYF.

This clone was observed at least ten times. The chain carries TRBV12-3 or TRBV12-4 and TRBJ1-1, with no clear D. Trimming shortened V by 7 bases and J by 3 bases, and 12 bases separated the two germline ends. CDR3 length: 13 amino acids. The DNA for the CDR3 is TGTGCCAGCACCTTTCGTCGGTACACTGAAGCTTTCTTT. Amino acids: CASTFRRYTEAFF.